Listed below are T cell receptor beta chains from one sample, sequenced in a study of sequential checkpoint blockade in melanoma. Using immunoSEQ multiplex PCR, the repertoire was profiled, and TCRdb retains in-frame clones only, with some absent. Among 15,000 to 20,000 clones listed, under 65% were seen once. Source: CD8+ T cells sorted from blood (inferred from file names), taken from a patient given nivolumab and ipilimumab in sequence. These receptors were collected from a human donor with melanoma. The CDR3 runs from the conserved cysteine through the conserved F or W. The D gene is left open where the match is weak. The listing skips clone size in some rows; elsewhere it reads once, few, many or a size class.

j_gene: TRBJ1-2
abundance: few
d_gene: TRBD1
len: 12
v_gene: TRBV7-2
CDR3nt: TGTGCCTCCGGACAGGGGGGTCTTGGCTACACCTTC
CDR3aa: CASGQGGLGYTF

j_gene: TRBJ1-2
abundance: .
d_gene: TRBD1
len: 13
v_gene: TRBV6-5
CDR3nt: TGTGCCAGCAGCCTCGGGACAGCCTATGGCTACACCTTC
CDR3aa: CASSLGTAYGYTF

j_gene: TRBJ2-3
abundance: .
d_gene: TRBD2
len: 16
v_gene: TRBV9
CDR3nt: TGTGCCAGCAGCGAGGGATTAGGACTAGCGGAAGGGGCGCAGTATTTT
CDR3aa: CASSEGLGLAEGAQYF

j_gene: TRBJ2-1
abundance: .
d_gene: .
len: 15
v_gene: TRBV19
CDR3nt: TGTGCCAGTGCCCCTGGTGAGAGCTCCTACAATGAGCAGTTCTTC
CDR3aa: CASAPGESSYNEQFF

j_gene: TRBJ1-2
abundance: .
d_gene: TRBD1
len: 15
v_gene: TRBV19
CDR3nt: TGTGCCAGTAGTCTCGAAGGGACAGTGTTCTATGGCTACACCTTC
CDR3aa: CASSLEGTVFYGYTF

j_gene: TRBJ2-1
abundance: .
d_gene: TRBD2
len: 15
v_gene: TRBV2
CDR3nt: TGTGCCAGCAGTTTGGGACTATTCCCCAGCAATGAGCAGTTCTTC
CDR3aa: CASSLGLFPSNEQFF

j_gene: TRBJ2-5
abundance: .
d_gene: TRBD1
len: 17
v_gene: TRBV2
CDR3nt: TGTGCCAGCAGCGGACCTGGGACAGGGGGCGTGCTGGAGACCCAGTACTTC
CDR3aa: CASSGPGTGGVLETQYF

j_gene: TRBJ2-1
abundance: .
d_gene: .
len: 16
v_gene: TRBV15
CDR3nt: TGTGCCACCAGCAGAGATCTGTCGGGGGCCTACAATGAGCAGTTCTTC
CDR3aa: CATSRDLSGAYNEQFF

j_gene: TRBJ2-7
abundance: few
d_gene: TRBD2
len: 16
v_gene: TRBV11-2
CDR3nt: TGTGCCAGCAGCTTGGGGGTAGCGGGATACCCCTACGAGCAGTACTTC
CDR3aa: CASSLGVAGYPYEQYF

j_gene: TRBJ1-5
abundance: few
d_gene: .
len: 16
v_gene: TRBV28
CDR3nt: TGTGCCAGCGCGGGCCTGAAGGACGAAACCAATCAGCCCCAGCATTTT
CDR3aa: CASAGLKDETNQPQHF

j_gene: TRBJ1-3
abundance: medium-sized
d_gene: .
len: 15
v_gene: TRBV6-1
CDR3nt: TGTGCCAGCAGCGCAATCACTTACTCTGGAAACACCATATATTTT
CDR3aa: CASSAITYSGNTIYF

j_gene: TRBJ1-2
abundance: .
d_gene: .
len: 12
v_gene: TRBV15
CDR3nt: TGTGCCACCAGCAGACCGAGCGGTGGCTACACCTTC
CDR3aa: CATSRPSGGYTF

j_gene: TRBJ2-7
abundance: .
d_gene: .
len: 16
v_gene: TRBV7-2
CDR3nt: TGTGCCAGCAGCTTAACGGAGCGGAGGGGGGGCTACGAGCAGTACTTC
CDR3aa: CASSLTERRGGYEQYF

j_gene: TRBJ1-5
abundance: .
d_gene: TRBD1
len: 15
v_gene: TRBV27
CDR3nt: TGTGCCAGCAGTTTACGGACAGGGGCTAAGTCGACCCAGCATTTT
CDR3aa: CASSLRTGAKSTQHF

j_gene: TRBJ1-1
abundance: many
d_gene: TRBD1
len: 15
v_gene: TRBV5-3
CDR3nt: TGCGCCAGCAGCCTGAGGACAGGGGGGAACACTGAAGCTTTCTTT
CDR3aa: CASSLRTGGNTEAFF

j_gene: TRBJ2-7
abundance: .
d_gene: TRBD2
len: 13
v_gene: TRBV6-5
CDR3nt: TGTGCCAGCAGGCTAGCGGGAGTAAGCGAGCAGTACTTC
CDR3aa: CASRLAGVSEQYF

j_gene: TRBJ2-2
abundance: .
d_gene: TRBD1
len: 14
v_gene: TRBV19
CDR3nt: TGTGCCAGCGTAGACAGGGCCTACACCGGGGAGCTGTTTTTT
CDR3aa: CASVDRAYTGELFF

j_gene: TRBJ2-3
abundance: once
d_gene: .
len: 15
v_gene: TRBV4-2
CDR3nt: TGTGCCAGCAGCCAAGAGGGGGCCCCCACAGATACGCAGTATTTT
CDR3aa: CASSQEGAPTDTQYF

j_gene: TRBJ1-1
abundance: .
d_gene: .
len: 15
v_gene: TRBV2
CDR3nt: TGTGCCAGCCAACCCAGGACAAGTTTGAACACTGAAGCTTTCTTT
CDR3aa: CASQPRTSLNTEAFF